Below are 32 T cell receptor beta chains sequenced from a single sample in a study of CD8+ T cells in alopecia areata. Following extraction, RNA underwent reverse transcription to cDNA, which served as the sequencing template. Generated by immunoSEQ multiplex PCR, the TCRdb table keeps only in-frame clones and is missing some. The data show 90,000 or so clones, roughly 45% seen once. The treatment denotes: oral pan-JAK inhibitor, 5-10 mg twice daily. Sequenced here: CD8+ T cells sorted from blood, sampled at week 24, from a patient treated with tofacitinib. The receptors derive from a human donor with alopecia areata.

This sequence joins TRBV6-1 and TRBJ1-5, with a weak D call TRBD1 (5 bases). CDR3 length: 12 residues. The ends were cut back, 11 bases at V and 10 bases at J, with 18 bases in the middle. Germline values: CDR1 MNHNS, CDR2 SASEGT. CDR3 protein: CAHTGTKRPQHF. CDR3 DNA: TGTGCCCATACTGGGACCAAGAGACCCCAGCATTTT.

This sequence joins TRBV6-5 and TRBJ1-2; 7 positions agree with TRBD1. V was clipped by 7 bases and J by 8 bases; unmatched bases: 10. The CDR3 is made up of 13 amino acids. CDR1 and CDR2 (germline): MNHEY, SVGAGI. CDR3 sequence (DNA): TGTGCCAGCAATTCCAGGGGGGCCGGAGGCTACACCTTC. Its protein product is CASNSRGAGGYTF.

This clone appeared a few times. The chain recombines TRBV15 with TRBJ2-4; D not certain. From germline, CDR1 is LNHNV and CDR2 YYDKDF (reference sequence). This CDR3 is built from 16 residues. The V end was cut by 3 bases, the J end by 2 bases, with 14 bases between. In DNA, the CDR3 is TGTGCCACCAGCAGTCCAGTATTGGGTTCCAAAAACATTCAGTACTTC. Translating it yields CATSSPVLGSKNIQYF.

The rearrangement uses TRBV9 and TRBJ2-1, with 7 bases identical to TRBD1. V was clipped by 1 base and J by 2 bases; unmatched bases: 0. The CDR3 has 14 amino acids. CDR1 and CDR2 from the germline V gene are SGDLS and YYNGEE. The CDR3 here is CASSVQGAYNEQFF. In nucleotides, the CDR3 is TGTGCCAGCAGCGTACAGGGGGCCTACAATGAGCAGTTCTTC.

The rearrangement links TRBV9 to TRBJ2-7; 9 bases fit TRBD1. Trimming at V came to 4 bases and at J to 3 bases, leaving 5 bases not matched to a gene. The CDR3 runs 14 residues. Germline V CDR1 and CDR2: SGDLS, YYNGEE. CDR3 in DNA: TGTGCCAGCAGCCCGGGACAGGGAGGCTACGAGCAGTACTTC. It specifies CASSPGQGGYEQYF. Full variable domain (outside the CDR3, taken from reference TRBV9 and TRBJ2-7): DSGVTQTPKHLITATGQRVTLRCSPRSGDLSVYWYQQSLDQGLQFLIQYYNGEERAKGNILERFSAQQFPDLHSELNLSSLELGDSALYFCASSPGQGGYEQYFGPGTRLTVT.

The chain is built from TRBV28 and TRBJ2-7; 9 positions match TRBD1. CDR1 and CDR2 (germline): MDHEN, SYDVKM. The CDR3 consists of 19 residues. The V and J ends lost 2 bases and 0 bases, in that order; junction bases with no gene match: 14. The CDR3, as DNA: TGTGCCAGCAGTTTACCCCCCCCGGGACAGGGACCATTCTCCTACGAGCAGTACTTC. Its translation is CASSLPPPGQGPFSYEQYF.

The gene calls are TRBV4-1 and TRBJ2-5; 7 nucleotides line up with TRBD2. Per germline, CDR1 MGHRA and CDR2 YSYEKL. V gave up 2 bases and J gave up 2 bases; unmatched junction bases: 14. This CDR3 spans 18 amino acids. CDR3 nucleotides: TGCGCCAGCAGCCAAAGGGGACGTCGGGGAGCGGGACAAGAGACCCAGTACTTC. This sequence encodes CASSQRGRRGAGQETQYF.

V gene TRBV10-3 combines with J gene TRBJ2-7; D unclear. There are 12 residues in the CDR3. Deletions cut 6 bases from V and 6 bases from J, with 12 bases between. In germline, CDR1 is ENHRY, CDR2 SYGVKD. The CDR3 protein is CAIRSHSGEQYF. For the CDR3, the DNA is TGTGCCATCAGGTCACATTCGGGCGAGCAGTACTTC.

As DNA, the CDR3 is TGCGCCAGCAGCCAAGATCGGACTAGCGGGAGTAATGAGCAGTTCTTC. As protein: CASSQDRTSGSNEQFF. This chain connects TRBV4-3 to TRBJ2-1, with 13 bases identical to TRBD2. V lost 0 bases and J lost 7; bases outside the gene matches: 3. CDR1 and CDR2 (germline): LGHNA, YSLEER. The CDR3 totals 16 residues.

The sample holds a few counts of this clone. The V gene is TRBV29-1, the J gene TRBJ2-7; 7 bases match TRBD2. The V segment lost 7 bases and the J segment 7 bases; nucleotides outside the gene matches: 13. There are 13 residues in the CDR3. Per the germline V gene, CDR1 is SQVTM and CDR2 is ANQGSEA. The CDR3 DNA reads as TGCAGCGCCTTGACTAGCTCTAGTGATGAGCAGTACTTC. Translated, it gives CSALTSSSDEQYF.

The chain has TRBV6-5 and TRBJ1-2; D is possibly TRBD1 (5 bases). CDR1 and CDR2 (germline): MNHEY, SVGAGI. This CDR3 has 14 residues. Deletions cut 0 bases from V and 2 bases from J, with 7 bases between. CDR3 sequence: CASSYSGGNYGYTF. The CDR3, as DNA: TGTGCCAGCAGTTACTCTGGGGGAAACTATGGCTACACCTTC.

The chain couples TRBV30 to TRBJ2-3, with D possibly being TRBD2 (5 bases). This CDR3 region has 15 residues. Looked up from germline, CDR1 is GTSNPN and CDR2 is SVGIG (reference sequence). V was cut by 4 bases and J by 2 bases, with 16 bases left in between. The CDR3 reads CAWNARASSTDTQYF. The CDR3 DNA sequence: TGTGCCTGGAATGCCCGGGCTAGCTCCACAGATACGCAGTATTTT.

This clone has more than one count but fewer than ten. The V call is TRBV28, the J call TRBJ2-7, with TRBD1 identical over 10 bases. The V gene end was trimmed by 6 bases and the J gene end by 3 bases; junction bases not matched to a gene: 11. Germline V CDR1 and CDR2: MDHEN, SYDVKM. The CDR3 contains 16 residues. CDR3 sequence (DNA): TGTGCCAGCAGCCGGGACAGGGGCGCAAGGCGCTACGAGCAGTACTTC. This sequence encodes CASSRDRGARRYEQYF.

The V gene is TRBV6-4, the J gene TRBJ2-1; D is perhaps TRBD1 (5 bases). Germline-derived CDR1 and CDR2 are MRHNA and SNTAGT. The germline V and J ends were trimmed by 8 bases and 0 bases, with 8 bases remaining between them. The CDR3 length is 13 residues. The CDR3 region has the DNA TGTGCCAGCCGGCAGGGCTCCTACAATGAGCAGTTCTTC. Translating gives CASRQGSYNEQFF.

The chain links TRBV14 to TRBJ2-7; D may be TRBD2 (5 bases). There are 16 residues in the CDR3. V lost 4 bases, J lost 9 bases, and 25 bases lay in between. Germline CDR1 is SGHDN and CDR2 is FVKESK. The CDR3 DNA reads TGTGCCAGCAGCCCGATTCCAGGAGACTTGCTCGAGGGGCAGTACTTC. This gives the protein CASSPIPGDLLEGQYF.

The chain uses TRBV10-3 and TRBJ2-7; tentatively, D is TRBD1 (5 bases). Germline V CDR1 and CDR2: ENHRY, SYGVKD. The CDR3 contains 13 residues. V was pared by 2 bases and J by 5 bases, with 10 bases between. The CDR3 nucleotides read TGTGCCATCAGTGAGGCCAGGGCCAACGAGCAGTACTTC. As protein: CAISEARANEQYF.

This clone was recorded a few times. V is TRBV2 and J is TRBJ2-7, with 9 bases identical to TRBD1. From germline, CDR1 is SNHLY and CDR2 FYNNEI. After removal of 6 bases from V and 1 base from J, the junction contained 22 bases not matched to a gene. CDR3 size: 20 residues. The CDR3 loop reads CASSSKFTGGGGFLSYEQYF. For the CDR3, the DNA is TGTGCCAGCAGCTCGAAATTCACAGGGGGCGGCGGATTCTTGTCCTACGAGCAGTACTTC.

The chain couples TRBV4-1 to TRBJ2-5, with 7 bases identical to TRBD2. With the DNA end fitting TRBJ2-7 better, the J assignment may be wrong. The CDR3 runs 15 residues. Germline CDR1 is MGHRA and CDR2 is YSYEKL. CDR3 amino acids: CASSQAPSGNYEQYF. CDR3 sequence (DNA): TGCGCCAGCAGCCAAGCCCCCAGCGGGAACTACGAGCAGTACTTC.

The rearrangement uses TRBV6-5 and TRBJ1-2; D remains unclear. The CDR3 totals 14 residues. The V gene lost 6 bases and the J gene lost 4 bases, with 15 bases spanning the gap. The V gene's germline CDR1 is MNHEY and CDR2 SVGAGI. The CDR3 DNA reads as TGTGCCAGCAGCCCTACCGCCGTAGGCTATGGCTACACCTTC. Amino acid sequence: CASSPTAVGYGYTF.

The chain has TRBV27 and TRBJ2-1; D unclear. Per the germline V gene, CDR1 is MNHEY and CDR2 is SMNVEV (reference sequence). Trimming removed 2 bases from V and 6 bases from J, with 11 bases in between. The CDR3 covers 14 residues. The CDR3 sequence is CASSLLSSGNEQFF. DNA of the CDR3: TGTGCCAGCAGTTTACTGAGTAGTGGCAATGAGCAGTTCTTC.

This chain joins TRBV7-9 and TRBJ2-2; 7 bases align to TRBD1. The V and J ends lost 6 bases and 3 bases, in that order; junction bases with no gene match: 10. The CDR3 is 16 amino acids. Germline V gene lookup returns CDR1 SEHNR and CDR2 FQNEAQ (reference sequence). CDR3 sequence: CASRGLPGQHTGELFF. Here the CDR3 DNA reads TGTGCCAGCAGGGGCTTGCCGGGACAGCACACCGGGGAGCTGTTTTTT.

The chain links TRBV7-9 to TRBJ2-2; unclear D gene. The CDR3 sequence is 12 residues long. Trimming pared 3 bases from V and 6 bases from J, leaving 5 bases between. CDR1 and CDR2 (germline): SEHNR, FQNEAQ (reference sequence). CDR3 bases: TGTGCCAGCAGCTTCCGGTCCGGGGAGCTGTTTTTT. Its protein is CASSFRSGELFF.

The chain links TRBV5-1 to TRBJ2-5; D might be TRBD2 (6 bases). The CDR3 consists of 16 residues. V lost 3 bases, J lost 5 bases, and 20 bases lay in between. Germline V gives CDR1 SGHRS, CDR2 YFSETQ. CDR3 amino acids: CASSSTRDPGWETQYF. The CDR3 DNA is TGCGCCAGCAGCTCGACTAGGGACCCTGGATGGGAGACCCAGTACTTC.

The chain employs TRBV10-2 and TRBJ2-2; D may be TRBD1 (8 bases). The V gene lost 8 bases and the J gene lost 7 bases, with 14 bases spanning the gap. This CDR3 contains 13 residues. Germline CDR1 and CDR2: WSHSY and SAAADI. The CDR3 DNA sequence: TGCGCCAGCCTGACAGGGGAGGGCGGGGAGCTGTTTTTT. Translated, it gives CASLTGEGGELFF.

The V gene is TRBV21-1, the J gene TRBJ2-1; whether TRBD2, the table's D call, matches the DNA was not checked. TRBV21-1 is classified as a pseudogene. This CDR3 contains 20 residues. CDR3: CASSKDGLTSGIQSEDEQFF. CDR3 nucleotides: TGTGCCAGCAGCAAAGATGGATTGACTAGCGGGATTCAGTCGGAAGATGAGCAGTTCTTC.

The genes are TRBV11-2 and TRBJ2-7; D may correspond to TRBD1 or TRBD2 (5 bases each). Trimming left V 3 bases short and J 3 bases short, with 12 bases between. This CDR3 comprises 14 residues. Looked up from germline, CDR1 is SGHAT and CDR2 is FQNNGV. In nucleotides, the CDR3 is TGTGCCAGCAGCTTCACCGGGACGGGCTACGAGCAGTACTTC. It is translated as CASSFTGTGYEQYF.

This clone was counted a single time. The J gene is TRBJ2-3, the V gene TRBV27; 10 nucleotides line up with TRBD2. CDR3 length equals 16 residues. Germline trimming cut 5 bases from V and 1 base from J; bases unmatched to any gene: 6. Germline V lookup: CDR1 MNHEY, CDR2 SMNVEV (reference sequence). CDR3 nucleotide sequence: TGTGCCAGCAGTCTACGGACTAGCGGAGGCACAGATACGCAGTATTTT. Its translation: CASSLRTSGGTDTQYF.

This clone came up a few times. This chain uses TRBV27 with TRBJ1-1; D is ambiguous. In germline, CDR1 is MNHEY, CDR2 SMNVEV (reference sequence). The V end lost 10 bases, the J end lost 4 bases, and 13 bases lay between the germline ends. CDR3 size: 12 residues. The CDR3 protein is CATSDGSTEAFF. The CDR3 DNA is TGTGCCACCTCAGACGGCAGCACTGAAGCTTTCTTT.

The CDR3, as DNA: TGTGCCAGTAGTATAGTCGGAGGGAACGAGCAGTACTTC. Translating it yields CASSIVGGNEQYF. V and J are TRBV19 and TRBJ2-7; weak D call: TRBD2 (6 bases). V dropped 1 base and J dropped 5 bases, with 9 bases sitting between them. CDR3 length: 13 residues. Germline V lookup: CDR1 LNHDA, CDR2 SQIVND (reference sequence).

V is TRBV27 and J is TRBJ2-7; TRBD1 agrees at 7 bases. The CDR3 has 15 residues. V dropped 3 bases and J dropped 3; count of bases not matched to a gene: 8. Germline CDR1 and CDR2: MNHEY and SMNVEV (reference sequence). CDR3 sequence: CASSLSGTANYEQYF. The CDR3 DNA is TGTGCCAGCAGTTTGTCCGGGACAGCGAACTACGAGCAGTACTTC.

The sample holds a few counts of this clone. J is TRBJ2-7 and V is TRBV7-9; 8 bases match TRBD2. V shed 3 bases and J 3 bases; nucleotides not matched to a gene: 7. Germline lookup yields CDR1 SEHNR and CDR2 FQNEAQ (reference sequence). The CDR3 runs 15 residues. DNA for the CDR3: TGTGCCAGCAGCTTGGACGTCGGGGGGGACTACGAGCAGTACTTC. Its protein product is CASSLDVGGDYEQYF.

There are a few counts of this clone. The V and J genes are TRBV15 and TRBJ2-1, with D hard to call. There are 11 residues in the CDR3. Germline CDR1 reads LNHNV; CDR2 reads YYDKDF (reference sequence). Deletions cut 3 bases from V and 7 bases from J, with 4 bases between. CDR3 loop: CATSSPNEQFF. The CDR3 bases are TGTGCCACCAGCAGCCCGAATGAGCAGTTCTTC.